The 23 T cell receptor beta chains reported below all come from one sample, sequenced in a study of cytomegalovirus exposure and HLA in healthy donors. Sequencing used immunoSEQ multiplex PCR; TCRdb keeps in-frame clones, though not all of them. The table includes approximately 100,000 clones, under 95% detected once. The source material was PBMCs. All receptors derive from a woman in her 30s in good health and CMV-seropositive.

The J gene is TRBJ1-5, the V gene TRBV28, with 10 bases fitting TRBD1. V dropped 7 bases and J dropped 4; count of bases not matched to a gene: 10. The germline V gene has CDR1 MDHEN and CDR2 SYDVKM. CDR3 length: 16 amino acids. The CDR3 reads CASIENGGQGNQPQHF. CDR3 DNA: TGTGCCAGCATCGAAAATGGGGGACAGGGGAATCAGCCCCAGCATTTT.

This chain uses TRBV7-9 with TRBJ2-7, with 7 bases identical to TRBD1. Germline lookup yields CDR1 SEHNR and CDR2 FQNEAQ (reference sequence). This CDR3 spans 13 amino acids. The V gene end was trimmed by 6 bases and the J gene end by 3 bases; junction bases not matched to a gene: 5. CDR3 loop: CASRGDRIYEQYF. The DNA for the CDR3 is TGTGCCAGCAGGGGGGACAGAATCTACGAGCAGTACTTC.

CDR3 in amino acids: CASSAMSRNRGHGRNTEAFF. The DNA for the CDR3 is TGTGCCAGCAGTGCGATGTCCAGGAACAGGGGGCATGGTAGAAACACTGAAGCTTTCTTT. This chain joins TRBV6-1 and TRBJ1-1; 9 bases agree with TRBD1. V shed 4 bases, J shed 2 bases, and the junction held 20 bases outside the gene matches. Germline V CDR1 and CDR2: MNHNS, SASEGT. This CDR3 is 20 amino acids long.

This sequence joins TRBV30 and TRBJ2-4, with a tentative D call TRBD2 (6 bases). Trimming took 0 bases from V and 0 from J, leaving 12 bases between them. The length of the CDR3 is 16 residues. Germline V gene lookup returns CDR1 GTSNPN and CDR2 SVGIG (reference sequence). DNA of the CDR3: TGTGCCTGGAGTGTAGAGACTAGTAGAGCCAAAAACATTCAGTACTTC. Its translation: CAWSVETSRAKNIQYF.

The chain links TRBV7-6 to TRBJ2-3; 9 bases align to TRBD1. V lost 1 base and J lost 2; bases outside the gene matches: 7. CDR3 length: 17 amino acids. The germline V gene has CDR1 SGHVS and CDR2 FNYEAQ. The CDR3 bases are TGTGCCAGCAGCTTAGGCTCTGGGACAGGGCCCACAGATACGCAGTATTTT. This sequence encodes CASSLGSGTGPTDTQYF. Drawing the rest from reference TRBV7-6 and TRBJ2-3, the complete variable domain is GAGVSQSPRYKVTKRGQDVALRCDPISGHVSLYWYRQALGQGPEFLTYFNYEAQQDKSGLPNDRFSAERPEGSISTLTIQRTEQRDSAMYRCASSLGSGTGPTDTQYFGPGTRLTVL.

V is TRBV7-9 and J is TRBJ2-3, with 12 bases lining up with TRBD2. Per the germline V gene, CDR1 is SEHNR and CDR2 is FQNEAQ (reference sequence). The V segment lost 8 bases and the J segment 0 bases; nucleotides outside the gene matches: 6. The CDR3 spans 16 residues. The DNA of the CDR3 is TGTGCCAGCGGCCCGCTAGCGGGAGGGAGCACAGATACGCAGTATTTT. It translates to CASGPLAGGSTDTQYF.

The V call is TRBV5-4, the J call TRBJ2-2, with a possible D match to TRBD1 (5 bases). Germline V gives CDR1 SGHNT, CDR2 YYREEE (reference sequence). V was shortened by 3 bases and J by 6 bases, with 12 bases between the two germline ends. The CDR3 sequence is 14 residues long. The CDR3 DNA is TGTGCCAGCAGCTCCACAGGAAATTCCGGGGAGCTGTTTTTT. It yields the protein CASSSTGNSGELFF.

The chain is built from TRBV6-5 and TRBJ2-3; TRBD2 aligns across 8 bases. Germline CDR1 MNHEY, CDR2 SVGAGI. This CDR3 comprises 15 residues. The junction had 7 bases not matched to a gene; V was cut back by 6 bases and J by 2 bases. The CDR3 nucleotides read TGTGCCAGCAGCCCTACTAGCGGCCCCACAGATACGCAGTATTTT. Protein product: CASSPTSGPTDTQYF.

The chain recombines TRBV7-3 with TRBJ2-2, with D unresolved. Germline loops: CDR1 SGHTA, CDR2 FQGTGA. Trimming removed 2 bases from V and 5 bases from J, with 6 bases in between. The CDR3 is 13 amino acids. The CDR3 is CASSLSETGELFF. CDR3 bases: TGTGCCAGCAGCTTATCCGAGACCGGGGAGCTGTTTTTT.

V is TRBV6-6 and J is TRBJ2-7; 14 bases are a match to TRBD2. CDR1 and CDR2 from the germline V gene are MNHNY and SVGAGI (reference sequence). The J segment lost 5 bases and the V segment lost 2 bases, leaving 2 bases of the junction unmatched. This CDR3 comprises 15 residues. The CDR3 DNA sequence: TGTGCCAGCAGTTACGGGACTAGCGGGAGAAACGAGCAGTACTTC. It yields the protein CASSYGTSGRNEQYF.

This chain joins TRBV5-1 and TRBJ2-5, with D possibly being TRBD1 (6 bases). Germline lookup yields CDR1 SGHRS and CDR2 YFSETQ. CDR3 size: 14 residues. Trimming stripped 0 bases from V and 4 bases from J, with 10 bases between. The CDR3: CASSLVHRAETQYF. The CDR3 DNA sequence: TGCGCCAGCAGCTTGGTGCACAGGGCAGAGACCCAGTACTTC.

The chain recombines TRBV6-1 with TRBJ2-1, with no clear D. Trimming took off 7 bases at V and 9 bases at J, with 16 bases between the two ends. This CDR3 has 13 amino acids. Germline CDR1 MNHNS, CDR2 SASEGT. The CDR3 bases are TGTGCCAGCATCCAAGACTTGAGGCTTGAGCAGTTCTTC. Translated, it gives CASIQDLRLEQFF.

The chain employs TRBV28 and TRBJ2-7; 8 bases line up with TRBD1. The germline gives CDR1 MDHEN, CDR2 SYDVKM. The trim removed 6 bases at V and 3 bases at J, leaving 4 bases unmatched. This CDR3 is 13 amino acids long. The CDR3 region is CASRDRVNYEQYF. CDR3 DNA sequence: TGTGCCAGCAGGGACAGGGTCAACTACGAGCAGTACTTC.

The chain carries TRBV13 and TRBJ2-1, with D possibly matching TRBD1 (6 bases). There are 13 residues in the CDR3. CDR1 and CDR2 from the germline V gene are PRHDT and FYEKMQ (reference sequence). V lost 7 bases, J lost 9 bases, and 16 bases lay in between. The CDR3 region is CASKGVVFSEQFF. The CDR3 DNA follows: TGTGCCAGCAAGGGGGTTGTGTTTAGTGAGCAGTTCTTC.

The CDR3 here is CASSPPEGQGGTQYF. The DNA of the CDR3 is TGTGCCAGCAGCCCCCCCGAGGGACAGGGGGGGACCCAGTACTTC. The gene calls are TRBV9 and TRBJ2-5, with 11 bases that match TRBD1. The V segment lost 4 bases and the J segment 7 bases; nucleotides outside the gene matches: 9. This CDR3 spans 15 amino acids. Germline loops: CDR1 SGDLS, CDR2 YYNGEE.

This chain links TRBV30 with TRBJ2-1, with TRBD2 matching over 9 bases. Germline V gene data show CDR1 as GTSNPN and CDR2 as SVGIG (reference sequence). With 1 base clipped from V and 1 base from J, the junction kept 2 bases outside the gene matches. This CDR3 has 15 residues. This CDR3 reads CAWSGGLASYNEQFF. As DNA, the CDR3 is TGTGCCTGGAGTGGGGGACTAGCATCCTACAATGAGCAGTTCTTC.

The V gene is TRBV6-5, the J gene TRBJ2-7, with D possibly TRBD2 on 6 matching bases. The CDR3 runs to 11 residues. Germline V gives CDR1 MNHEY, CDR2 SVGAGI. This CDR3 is CASGLSYEQYF. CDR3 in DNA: TGTGCATCGGGACTGTCCTACGAGCAGTACTTC.

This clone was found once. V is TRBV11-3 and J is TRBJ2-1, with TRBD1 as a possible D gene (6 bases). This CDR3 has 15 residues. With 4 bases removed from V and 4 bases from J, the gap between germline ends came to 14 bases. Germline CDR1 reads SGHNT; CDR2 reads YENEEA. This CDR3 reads CASSYNRAHYNEQFF. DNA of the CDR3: TGTGCCAGCAGCTACAACAGGGCCCATTACAATGAGCAGTTCTTC.

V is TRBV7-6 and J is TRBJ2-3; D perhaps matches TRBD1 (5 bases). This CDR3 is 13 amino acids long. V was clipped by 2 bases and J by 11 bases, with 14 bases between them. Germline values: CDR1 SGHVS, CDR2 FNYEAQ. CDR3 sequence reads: CASSLMGQGVQYF. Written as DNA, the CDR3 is TGTGCCAGCAGCTTAATGGGGCAGGGCGTGCAGTATTTT.

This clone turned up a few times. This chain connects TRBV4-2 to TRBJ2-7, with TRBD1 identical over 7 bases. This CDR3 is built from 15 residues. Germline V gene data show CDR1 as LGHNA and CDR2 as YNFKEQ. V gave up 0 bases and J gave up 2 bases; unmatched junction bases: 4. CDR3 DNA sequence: TGTGCCAGCAGCCAAGAAGACAGGGCACCCTACGAGCAGTACTTC. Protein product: CASSQEDRAPYEQYF.

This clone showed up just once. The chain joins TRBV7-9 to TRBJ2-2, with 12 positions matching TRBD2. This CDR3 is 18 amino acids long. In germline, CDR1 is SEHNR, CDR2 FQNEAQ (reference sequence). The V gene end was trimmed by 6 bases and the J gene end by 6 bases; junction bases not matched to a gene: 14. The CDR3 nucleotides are TGTGCCAGCAGATGGGCCAGCCTAGCGGGAGGGCCTGCCGGGGAGCTGTTTTTT. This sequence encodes CASRWASLAGGPAGELFF.

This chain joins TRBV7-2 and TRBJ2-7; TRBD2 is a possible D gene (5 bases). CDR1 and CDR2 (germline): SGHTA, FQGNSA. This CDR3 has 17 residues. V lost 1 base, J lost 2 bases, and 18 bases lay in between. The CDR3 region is CASSLGGLRDSTYEQYF. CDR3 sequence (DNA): TGTGCCAGCAGCTTAGGAGGTCTCCGGGATTCCACCTACGAGCAGTACTTC.

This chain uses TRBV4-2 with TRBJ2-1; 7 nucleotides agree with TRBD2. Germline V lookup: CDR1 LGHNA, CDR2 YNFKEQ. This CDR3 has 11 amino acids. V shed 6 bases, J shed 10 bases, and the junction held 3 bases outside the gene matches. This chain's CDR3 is CASREAGEQFF. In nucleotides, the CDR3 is TGTGCCAGCAGGGAAGCGGGAGAGCAGTTCTTC.